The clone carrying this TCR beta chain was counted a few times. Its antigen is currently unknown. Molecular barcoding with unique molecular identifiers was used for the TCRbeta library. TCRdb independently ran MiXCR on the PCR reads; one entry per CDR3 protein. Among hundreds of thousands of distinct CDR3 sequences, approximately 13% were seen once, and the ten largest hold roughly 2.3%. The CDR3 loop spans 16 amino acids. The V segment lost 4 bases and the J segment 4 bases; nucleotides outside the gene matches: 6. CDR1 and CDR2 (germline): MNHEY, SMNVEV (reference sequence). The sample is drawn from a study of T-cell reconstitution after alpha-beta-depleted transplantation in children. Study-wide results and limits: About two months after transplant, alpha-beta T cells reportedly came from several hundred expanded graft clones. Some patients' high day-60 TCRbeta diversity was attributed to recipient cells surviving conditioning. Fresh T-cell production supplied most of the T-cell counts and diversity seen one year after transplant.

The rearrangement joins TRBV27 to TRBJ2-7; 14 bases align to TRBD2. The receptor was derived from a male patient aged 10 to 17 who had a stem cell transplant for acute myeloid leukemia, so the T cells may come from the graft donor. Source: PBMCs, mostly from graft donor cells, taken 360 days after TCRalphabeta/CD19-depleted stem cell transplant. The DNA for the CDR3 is TGTGCCAGCAGTTCTAGACTAGCGGGAGGGCTATACGAGCAGTACTTC. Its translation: CASSSRLAGGLYEQYF.